The following is a T cell receptor beta chain sequence with its context. Its target is not known. The germline V and J ends were trimmed by 6 bases and 2 bases, with 14 bases remaining between them. The CDR3 consists of 14 residues. The germline V gene has CDR1 LNHDA and CDR2 SQIVND (reference sequence). These data come from a study of cytomegalovirus exposure and HLA in healthy donors. Study-wide results and limits: Later work associated roughly 17,000 TCR beta sequences with HLA alleles at 0.05 false discovery rate.

Nominally healthy donors provided the samples, though records likely missed some immune exposures. The PCR made use of 60 Vbeta and 13 Jbeta primers. In the source study's methods: Around 10 million of the approximately 80 million unique TCR beta chains counted in a later analysis were shared. Sequenced by immunoSEQ multiplex PCR; TCRdb stores in-frame clones only, minus some. V, J and clone size are taken as reported in that table, and D and trimming were inferred from the DNA itself. This sample has roughly 140,000 clones; 78% occur once, and the top ten carry 2.8%. The rearrangement uses TRBV19 and TRBJ2-7; perhaps TRBD1 as D (6 bases). The receptor comes from a male donor in good health and CMV-seronegative. The sequencing sample was made of PBMCs. CDR3 residues: CASRTTGLPYEQYF. CDR3 DNA sequence: TGTGCCAGTAGAACGACAGGCCTTCCCTACGAGCAGTACTTC. The variable domain in full, completed from reference TRBV19 and TRBJ2-7, reads DGGITQSPKYLFRKEGQNVTLSCEQNLNHDAMYWYRQDPGQGLRLIYYSQIVNDFQKGDIAEGYSVSREKKESFPLTVTSAQKNPTAFYLCASRTTGLPYEQYFGPGTRLTVT.